These 13 T cell receptor beta chains originate from one sample sequenced in a study of T cell clonality in common variable immunodeficiency. Sequenced by immunoSEQ multiplex PCR; TCRdb stores in-frame clones only, minus some. Altogether around 30,000 clones were found in the sample, and no singletons occur. Sequenced material: peripheral blood mononuclear cells. The receptors were sampled from a person aged 18 to 70 in good health.

This clone was recorded at least ten times. The read finishes 3 residues shy of the CDR3 end, and the germline J gene is used to complete it. The V gene is TRBV18, the J gene TRBJ2-4; 8 bases are a match to TRBD2. Germline CDR1 is KGHSH and CDR2 is LQKENI. The trim removed 1 base at V and 1 base at J, leaving 3 bases unmatched. The CDR3 loop spans 16 amino acids. Partial CDR3 DNA: TGTGCCAGCTCACCACGACCGGGGGGGGCCAAAAACATT. This encodes CASSPRPGGAKNI. The full CDR3 sequence reads CASSPRPGGAKNIQYF.

This clone has at least ten counts. With the read ending 3 residues before the CDR3 end, the germline J gene is used to fill in that end. The chain is built from TRBV20-1 and TRBJ1-4; 9 nucleotides match TRBD1. The V segment lost 3 bases and the J segment 5 bases; nucleotides outside the gene matches: 10. Per germline, CDR1 DFQATT and CDR2 SNEGSKA (reference sequence). This CDR3 spans 16 amino acids. The CDR3 protein is CSASDASGTGNEKLFF. CDR3 bases read: TGCAGTGCTAGCGACGCTTCCGGGACAGGGAATGAAAAA.

This clone was recorded many times. The read gets to within 3 residues of the CDR3 end, and the germline J gene fills in the rest. This chain connects TRBV19 to TRBJ2-3, with D unresolved. The CDR3 length is 13 residues. The ends were cut back, 2 bases at V and 6 bases at J, with 9 bases in the middle. Germline V lookup: CDR1 LNHDA, CDR2 SQIVND (reference sequence). CDR3 in amino acids: CASSIYFADTQYF. The sequenced part of the CDR3 DNA is TGTGCCAGTAGTATATATTTCGCGGATACG.

This clone has at least ten counts. Sequencing ends 3 residues short of the CDR3 end; the germline J gene provides the rest. The chain has TRBV19 and TRBJ2-7; D possibly corresponds to TRBD1 (6 bases). CDR3 length equals 13 residues. Germline V gene sequence: CDR1 LNHDA, CDR2 SQIVND (reference sequence). Trimming removed 3 bases at V and 2 bases at J, with 8 bases between. The CDR3 spells CASSMDSTYEQYF. CDR3 bases read: TGTGCCAGTAGTATGGACAGCACCTACGAG.

This clone has a count of ten or more. The DNA ends 3 residues before the CDR3 does, and the rest of the CDR3 is filled in from the germline J gene. This chain links TRBV4-2 with TRBJ2-3; D uncertain. V was pared by 4 bases and J by 2 bases, with 16 bases between. The CDR3 has 16 residues. Germline CDR1 and CDR2: LGHNA and YNFKEQ. The CDR3 bases that were read are TGTGCCAGCAGCCCCCCTCATAGTCGAGACACAGATACG. Translated, it gives CASSPPHSRDTDT. The entire CDR3 reads CASSPPHSRDTDTQYF.

Ten or more counts support this clone. CDR3 bases read: TGTGCTAGTGCCGTCGGGACAGGGGGGAACAATGAG. Translation gives CASAVGTGGNNE. The whole CDR3 reads CASAVGTGGNNEQFF. The rearrangement uses TRBV12-5 and TRBJ2-1; 11 bases agree with TRBD1. From the germline J gene comes the end of the CDR3, since the read stops 3 residues before it. The CDR3 sequence is 15 residues long. Germline V gene sequence: CDR1 LGHNT, CDR2 FRNRAP. With V trimmed by 7 bases and J by 5 bases, 7 bases remained unmatched.

At least ten counts were recorded for this clone. With the read ending 3 residues before the CDR3 end, the germline J gene is used to fill in that end. This chain connects TRBV7-6 to TRBJ1-4, with 10 bases aligning to TRBD1. Germline values: CDR1 SGHVS, CDR2 FNYEAQ. This CDR3 has 15 residues. Unmatched junction bases numbered 5, after V lost 6 bases and J lost 4 bases. The chain's CDR3 is CASSHRDRGNEKLFF. CDR3 bases read: TGTGCCAGCAGTCACCGGGACAGGGGTAATGAAAAA.

With regard to this clone: The read comes to an end 3 residues before the CDR3 does, leaving the germline J gene to fill in the end. The chain couples TRBV7-8 to TRBJ2-7; TRBD1 might be the D (5 bases). The CDR3 runs 12 residues. Trimming pared 2 bases from V and 6 bases from J, leaving 8 bases between. The germline gives CDR1 SGHVS, CDR2 FQNEAQ. The covered CDR3 bases are TGTGCCAGCAGCTTACAGGGAAGCGAG. This sequence encodes CASSLQGSE. The entire CDR3 reads CASSLQGSEQYF.

At least ten counts were recorded for this clone. The CDR3 is cut off 3 residues early in the read; its end comes from the germline J gene. The rearrangement joins TRBV20-1 to TRBJ1-4; TRBD1 agrees at 7 bases. V was clipped by 0 bases and J by 2 bases; unmatched bases: 3. CDR1 and CDR2 from the germline V gene are DFQATT and SNEGSKA (reference sequence). The CDR3 loop spans 15 amino acids. Incomplete CDR3 DNA: TGCAGTGCTAGAGATTTGGGACAGACTAATGAAAAA. Translation: CSARDLGQTNEK. The whole CDR3 protein reads CSARDLGQTNEKLFF.

This clone was detected many times. Read data end 3 residues before the CDR3 end; the end is taken from the germline J gene. The chain recombines TRBV2 with TRBJ1-1, with TRBD1 identical over 7 bases. Looked up from germline, CDR1 is SNHLY and CDR2 is FYNNEI. There are 13 residues in the CDR3. The J segment lost 4 bases and the V segment lost 4 bases, leaving 3 bases of the junction unmatched. The part of the CDR3 DNA that was read is TGTGCCAGCAGTGGTAACAGGGGCACTGAA. Translating gives CASSGNRGTE. The full CDR3 sequence reads CASSGNRGTEAFF.

This clone was picked up many times. CDR3 DNA (partial): TGTGCCAGCAGCTTGGCGGGAGGGTCCTCCTACGAG. Residues: CASSLAGGSSYE. The CDR3 reads in full as CASSLAGGSSYEQYF. The J gene is TRBJ2-7, the V gene TRBV7-2, with TRBD2 matching over 9 bases. The CDR3 is cut off 3 residues early in the read; its end comes from the germline J gene. Germline V gives CDR1 SGHTA, CDR2 FQGNSA. CDR3 length: 15 amino acids. After removal of 3 bases from V and 0 bases from J, the junction contained 3 bases not matched to a gene.

This clone showed up many times. The read falls 3 residues short of the CDR3 end, and the missing part is taken from the germline J gene. The J gene is TRBJ2-7, the V gene TRBV2; no clear D gene. V lost 3 bases to trimming and J lost 1 base, with 10 bases between them. The CDR3 contains 14 residues. Germline lookup yields CDR1 SNHLY and CDR2 FYNNEI. The CDR3 loop reads CASSEQTFSYEQYF. CDR3 DNA, as far as it was read: TGTGCCAGCAGTGAGCAGACATTTTCCTACGAG.

There are many counts of this clone. The DNA ends 3 residues before the CDR3 does, and the rest of the CDR3 is filled in from the germline J gene. V is TRBV5-4 and J is TRBJ2-7, with 8 bases matching TRBD2. The CDR3 sequence is 13 residues long. CDR1 is SGHNT and CDR2 is YYREEE in the germline V gene (reference sequence). V shed 3 bases and J 6 bases; nucleotides not matched to a gene: 5. Incomplete CDR3 DNA: TGTGCCAGCAGCTCTGGACTAGCCCGCGAG. Translating gives CASSSGLARE. The whole CDR3 is CASSSGLAREQYF.